The rows below give T cell receptor beta chains drawn from one sample of a study of OX40 agonist ivuxolimab in advanced cancers. Only in-frame clones appear in the TCRdb table, and some are missing; sequencing was by immunoSEQ multiplex PCR. Among 20,000 to 25,000 clones listed, 85% to 90% were seen once. The source material was CD4+ or CD8+ T cells sorted from blood, sampled in a trial of the OX40 agonist ivuxolimab. Receptors were obtained from an adult with an advanced solid tumor such as melanoma, head and neck, liver or kidney cancer. CDR3s include the opening cysteine and the closing phenylalanine or tryptophan. A D gene is named only where the DNA matches it firmly. Not all rows give a size; the values are once, few, many and, for expanded clones, a class.

CDR3: CASSLNWGQTLGYTF
DNA: TGTGCCAGCAGCTTAAACTGGGGCCAGACACTCGGCTACACCTTC
size: NA
D: NA
V: TRBV11-2
J: TRBJ1-2

CDR3: CASSRGDRAHYGYTF
DNA: TGTGCCAGCAGCCGAGGAGACAGGGCGCACTATGGCTACACCTTC
size: NA
D: TRBD1
V: TRBV14
J: TRBJ1-2

CDR3: CASSLTTGEAPGYEQYF
DNA: TGTGCCAGCAGCCTTACAACAGGGGAGGCTCCCGGATACGAGCAGTACTTC
size: NA
D: NA
V: TRBV13
J: TRBJ2-7

CDR3: CASSLPPGGADQETQYF
DNA: TGCGCCAGCAGCTTGCCACCAGGTGGGGCAGACCAAGAGACCCAGTACTTC
size: NA
D: NA
V: TRBV5-1
J: TRBJ2-5

CDR3: CASSSTDRASNEQFF
DNA: TGTGCCAGCAGCTCAACTGACAGGGCCTCCAATGAGCAGTTCTTC
size: NA
D: TRBD1
V: TRBV7-9
J: TRBJ2-1

CDR3: CASSLGGFGAFF
DNA: TGTGCCAGCAGCTTAGGAGGCTTTGGAGCTTTCTTT
size: NA
D: NA
V: TRBV13
J: TRBJ1-1

CDR3: CASSLSSGLAGYNEQFF
DNA: TGTGCCAGCAGTTTATCATCGGGACTAGCGGGCTACAATGAGCAGTTCTTC
size: NA
D: TRBD2
V: TRBV27
J: TRBJ2-1

CDR3: CASSRAPGGDADTQYF
DNA: TGTGCCAGCAGTAGGGCACCGGGAGGAGACGCAGATACGCAGTATTTT
size: NA
D: TRBD2
V: TRBV6-4
J: TRBJ2-3

CDR3: CASSLGRGTYNEQFF
DNA: TGTGCCAGCAGCTTGGGCAGGGGCACCTACAATGAGCAGTTCTTC
size: once
D: NA
V: TRBV13
J: TRBJ2-1

CDR3: CASMISGSYNEQFF
DNA: TGTGCCAGCATGATTAGCGGCTCCTACAATGAGCAGTTCTTC
size: once
D: NA
V: TRBV27
J: TRBJ2-1

CDR3: CASSYRQVRGTEAFF
DNA: TGTGCCAGCAGTTACCGACAGGTGAGGGGGACTGAAGCTTTCTTT
size: NA
D: NA
V: TRBV6-5
J: TRBJ1-1

CDR3: CASSLGHRGGTEAFF
DNA: TGTGCCAGCAGCTTGGGACACAGGGGGGGAACTGAAGCTTTCTTT
size: NA
D: TRBD1
V: TRBV5-4
J: TRBJ1-1

CDR3: CASSLAVGDYEQYF
DNA: TGTGCCAGCAGCTTAGCAGTGGGTGACTACGAGCAGTACTTC
size: NA
D: NA
V: TRBV11-2
J: TRBJ2-7

CDR3: CASSPTAGAYEQYF
DNA: TGTGCCAGCAGTCCGACCGCGGGGGCCTACGAGCAGTACTTC
size: NA
D: TRBD2
V: TRBV27
J: TRBJ2-7

CDR3: CASSPPAGEGNEQFF
DNA: TGCGCCAGCAGCCCCCCCGCGGGAGAGGGTAATGAGCAGTTCTTC
size: NA
D: TRBD2
V: TRBV4-1
J: TRBJ2-1

CDR3: CASSLGRGYEKLFF
DNA: TGTGCCAGCAGCTTGGGCAGGGGGTATGAAAAACTGTTTTTT
size: few
D: TRBD1
V: TRBV5-6
J: TRBJ1-4

CDR3: CASSVGGTIETQYF
DNA: TGTGCCAGCAGCGTAGGTGGAACAATAGAGACCCAGTACTTC
size: NA
D: NA
V: TRBV9
J: TRBJ2-5

CDR3: CASSLDPNPYEQYF
DNA: TGTGCCAGCAGCTTAGATCCCAATCCCTACGAGCAGTACTTC
size: NA
D: NA
V: TRBV7-8
J: TRBJ2-7

CDR3: CASSSYAGGKDEQYF
DNA: TGTGCCAGCAGCTCTTATGCGGGGGGTAAAGACGAGCAGTACTTC
size: NA
D: TRBD2
V: TRBV11-3
J: TRBJ2-7

CDR3: CASSSGVGGYNEQFF
DNA: TGTGCCAGCAGCTCGGGCGTCGGGGGGTACAATGAGCAGTTCTTC
size: NA
D: TRBD2
V: TRBV7-3
J: TRBJ2-1

CDR3: CASSFVPYGYTF
DNA: TGTGCCAGCAGCTTTGTACCCTATGGCTACACCTTC
size: NA
D: NA
V: TRBV7-2
J: TRBJ1-2

CDR3: CASSPSRTPYNEQFF
DNA: TGTGCCAGCAGCCCCTCAAGGACTCCCTACAATGAGCAGTTCTTC
size: once
D: NA
V: TRBV27
J: TRBJ2-1

CDR3: CASKGGTNEKLFF
DNA: TGCGCCAGCAAGGGGGGTACTAATGAAAAACTGTTTTTT
size: NA
D: NA
V: TRBV5-1
J: TRBJ1-4

CDR3: CASSGLSSKYEQYF
DNA: TGTGCCAGCAGCGGACTGTCCTCAAAATACGAGCAGTACTTC
size: NA
D: NA
V: TRBV6-5
J: TRBJ2-7

CDR3: CASTAGTPYNEQFF
DNA: TGTGCCAGTACCGCCGGGACTCCTTACAATGAGCAGTTCTTC
size: NA
D: NA
V: TRBV19
J: TRBJ2-1

CDR3: CASRFDRVGNSPLHF
DNA: TGTGCCAGCAGGTTTGACAGGGTTGGTAATTCACCCCTCCACTTT
size: NA
D: TRBD1
V: TRBV27
J: TRBJ1-6